This T cell receptor (beta chain) was retrieved from a study of T cells in Graves' hyperthyroidism and ophthalmopathy. Overall study: The authors collected peripheral blood at initial diagnosis, before any treatment. General study points: Blood held most thyroid clonotypes expanded above 0.001 frequency.

Ophthalmopathy patients showed a Clinical Activity Score of at least 3, NOSPECS grade of at least 4 and duration under 3 months. Those patients with uncontrolled infection, other autoimmune disease, pregnancy or lactation were excluded. RNA transcripts provided the source from which TCR beta CDR3 regions were amplified. TCR CDR3 regions were first amplified by RT-PCR with HTBI primers. One entry per CDR3 protein results from TCRdb running MiXCR on the multiplex PCR reads. There are approximately 520,000 distinct CDR3 sequences in the sample; around a quarter occur only once, and approximately 11% lies in the top ten. This clonotype has at least ten counts. What it binds is unknown. Sequencing used blood. The source of this sequence is a woman aged 25 to 39 with Graves' ophthalmopathy.

CDR3 bases: TGTGCCAGTAGAAAACTAGACAGGACCTACACTGAAGCTTTCTTT. Protein sequence: CASRKLDRTYTEAFF. This rearrangement joins TRBV19 to TRBJ1-1; D perhaps matches TRBD1 (6 bases). Germline assignment: CDR1 LNHDA and CDR2 SQIVND (reference sequence). V lost 6 bases, J lost 3 bases, and 17 bases lay in between. This CDR3 comprises 15 residues.